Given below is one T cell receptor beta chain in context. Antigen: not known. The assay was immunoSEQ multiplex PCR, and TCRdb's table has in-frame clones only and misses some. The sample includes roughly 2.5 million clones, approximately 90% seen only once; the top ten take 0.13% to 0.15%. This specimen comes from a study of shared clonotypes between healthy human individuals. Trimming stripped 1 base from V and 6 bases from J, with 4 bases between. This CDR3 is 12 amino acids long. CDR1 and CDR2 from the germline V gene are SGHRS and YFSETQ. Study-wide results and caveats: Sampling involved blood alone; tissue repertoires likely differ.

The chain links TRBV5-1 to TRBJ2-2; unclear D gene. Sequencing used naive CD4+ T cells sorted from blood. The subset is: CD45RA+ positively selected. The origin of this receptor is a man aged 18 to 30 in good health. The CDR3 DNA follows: TGCGCCAGCAGCTTGTACTCCGGGGAGCTGTTTTTT. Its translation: CASSLYSGELFF.